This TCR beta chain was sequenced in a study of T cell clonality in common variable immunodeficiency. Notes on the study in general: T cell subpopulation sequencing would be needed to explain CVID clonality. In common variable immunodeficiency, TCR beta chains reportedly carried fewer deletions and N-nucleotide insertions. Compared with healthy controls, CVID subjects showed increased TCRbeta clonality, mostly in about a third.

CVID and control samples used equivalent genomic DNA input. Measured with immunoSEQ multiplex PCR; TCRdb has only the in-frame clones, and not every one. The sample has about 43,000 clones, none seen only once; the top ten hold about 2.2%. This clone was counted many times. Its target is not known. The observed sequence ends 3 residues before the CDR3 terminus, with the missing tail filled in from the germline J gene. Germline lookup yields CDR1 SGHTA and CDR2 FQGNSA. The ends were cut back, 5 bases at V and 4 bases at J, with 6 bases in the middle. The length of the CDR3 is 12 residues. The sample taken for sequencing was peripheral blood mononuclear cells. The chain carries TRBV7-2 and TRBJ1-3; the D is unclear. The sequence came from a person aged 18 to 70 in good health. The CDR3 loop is CASSAGGNTIYF. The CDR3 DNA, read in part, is TGTGCCAGCAGCGCAGGAGGAAACACC.